A selection of T cell receptor beta chains follows, all from one sample in a study of T cells in Graves' hyperthyroidism and ophthalmopathy. MiXCR, applied by TCRdb to the multiplex PCR reads, yields one record per CDR3 protein. The table lists under 700,000 distinct CDR3 sequences, approximately 16% of them singletons, with under 20% in the top ten. The sample comprised blood. These receptors were collected from a woman aged 18 to 35 with Graves' hyperthyroidism. Each CDR3 is given with its conserved first and last residue. A D gene is named only where the DNA matches it firmly.

J,V,D,CDR3
TRBJ2-7,TRBV20-1,NA,CSARDGQKIYEQYF
TRBJ1-2,TRBV10-3,NA,CAISETGASYTF
TRBJ1-4,TRBV25-1,NA,CASSEWGGWGRPYEKLFF
TRBJ1-3,TRBV7-6,TRBD1,CASSLAPQTGGGNTIYF
TRBJ2-3,TRBV20-1,NA,CSAREQRIFSDTQYF
TRBJ1-5,TRBV20-1,NA,CSARGTENQPQHF
TRBJ2-1,TRBV12-3/TRBV12-4,TRBD2,CASSFPSRGRSGNEQFF
TRBJ2-5,TRBV27,TRBD2,CASSLRAAGHLQETQYF
TRBJ1-4,TRBV18,NA,CASSPWTATNEKLFF
TRBJ2-3,TRBV7-2,TRBD2,CASSLGLAFPDTQYF
TRBJ2-3,TRBV7-9,NA,CASSQDLYTQYF
TRBJ1-4,TRBV12-3/TRBV12-4,NA,CASSPGGSSEKLFF
TRBJ2-2,TRBV20-1,TRBD1,CSAENRDRVPGELFF
TRBJ2-2,TRBV28,TRBD1,CASSLRGRGHTGELFF
TRBJ1-4,TRBV5-1,NA,CASSLEVPRKLFF
TRBJ2-6,TRBV12-3/TRBV12-4,TRBD1,CASSLARLGTGRPPGANVLTF
TRBJ1-2,TRBV7-3,NA,CASSLGPPGYTF
TRBJ2-5,TRBV6-2/TRBV6-3,NA,CVSCHGLVQETQYF
TRBJ1-4,TRBV30,NA,CAWSHEDRDEKLFF
TRBJ2-7,TRBV25-1,TRBD1,CASSAPGGLFEQYF
TRBJ1-1,TRBV20-1,TRBD1,CSARQGSTEAFF
TRBJ1-2,TRBV20-1,TRBD1,CSARDRGQGARPYGYTF
TRBJ2-3,TRBV6-5,TRBD2,CASSYSFLAGGPDTQYF
TRBJ2-7,TRBV28,NA,CASSYGTLSSYEQYF
TRBJ2-3,TRBV3-1,TRBD2,CASSQQPGLAGGTDTQYF
TRBJ2-1,TRBV29-1,TRBD2,CSVELAGGPNEQFF
TRBJ1-2,TRBV20-1,NA,CSAEARGNYGYTF
TRBJ1-2,TRBV5-8,NA,CASSFLRDRWGYTF
TRBJ2-1,TRBV6-5,TRBD2,CASSYSRTSGTREQFF
TRBJ1-3,TRBV18,NA,CASSPGSEGNTIYF
TRBJ2-2,TRBV19,TRBD2,CASSWGLAPTGELFF
TRBJ1-5,TRBV28,NA,CASRQSLMSNQPQHF
TRBJ1-1,TRBV18,TRBD1,CASSPPDRARTEAFF
TRBJ2-5,TRBV20-1,TRBD1,CSARDTRGGLETQYF
TRBJ2-7,TRBV6-1,TRBD2,CASHLLGLAGIPRSYEQYF
TRBJ2-7,TRBV7-2,TRBD2,CASSQTSGSYEQYF
TRBJ1-5,TRBV19,NA,CASNQGQMGQPQHF
TRBJ1-2,TRBV4-1,NA,CASSQDGQARYGYTF
TRBJ1-2,TRBV5-8,NA,CASSLTYGYTF
TRBJ2-2,TRBV3-1,TRBD2,CASSLGSGGTGELFF
TRBJ2-7,TRBV3-1,NA,CASSQNGGPYEQYF
TRBJ2-1,TRBV27,TRBD2,CASSFSGVAGGNYNEQFF
TRBJ2-3,TRBV11-2,NA,CASSLGPFKDTQYF
TRBJ2-7,TRBV20-1,NA,CSARGGNEQYF
TRBJ2-1,TRBV28,TRBD2,CASSPPSVAGGKDNEQFF
TRBJ2-3,TRBV7-2,TRBD2,CASSLSSLPSGTRDTQYF
TRBJ2-3,TRBV11-3,NA,CASSPRTTTDTQYF
TRBJ1-4,TRBV10-3,TRBD1,CAISETRTGTEKLFF
TRBJ2-6,TRBV28,TRBD1,CASGDRTFSGANVLTF
TRBJ2-5,TRBV7-7,TRBD1,CASSLGLPDREETQYF
TRBJ1-4,TRBV30,TRBD1,CALDRQGEKLFF
TRBJ1-1,TRBV6-1,NA,CASNLGRSNTEAFF
TRBJ2-1,TRBV12-3/TRBV12-4,TRBD1,CASSTTGGYNEQFF
TRBJ1-5,TRBV12-3/TRBV12-4,TRBD1,CASSLGLDRGHQPQHF
TRBJ2-3,TRBV6-5,TRBD2,CASSNLAGGRDTQCF
TRBJ2-1,TRBV3-1,NA,CASSQPHNEQFF
TRBJ2-7,TRBV7-2,TRBD2,CASSLVREWYEQYF
TRBJ2-3,TRBV20-1,NA,CSGRESGAQYF